This TCR beta chain was sequenced during a study of blood T cell repertoires in COVID-19. This clone turned up a few times. The V segment lost 1 base and the J segment 0 bases; nucleotides outside the gene matches: 3. The germline CDR1 and CDR2 sequences are MGHRA and YSYEKL. The CDR3 contains 16 residues. Authors' data handling: Using reference gene primer amplification, nucleated cell counts were estimated. TCRdb's copy holds only in-frame clones and misses some; the assay was immunoSEQ multiplex PCR. V, J and clone size are taken as reported in that table, and D and trimming were inferred from the DNA itself. The sample yields 150,000 to 200,000 clones, 89% seen once.

The rearrangement uses TRBV4-1 and TRBJ2-3; 8 nucleotides match TRBD2. The origin of this receptor is a man aged 35 to 55 with acute or convalescent COVID-19. The sample taken for sequencing was peripheral blood. CDR3 in amino acids: CASSQVGGASTDTQYF. The CDR3 coding sequence is TGCGCCAGCAGCCAAGTCGGGGGGGCGAGCACAGATACGCAGTATTTT.